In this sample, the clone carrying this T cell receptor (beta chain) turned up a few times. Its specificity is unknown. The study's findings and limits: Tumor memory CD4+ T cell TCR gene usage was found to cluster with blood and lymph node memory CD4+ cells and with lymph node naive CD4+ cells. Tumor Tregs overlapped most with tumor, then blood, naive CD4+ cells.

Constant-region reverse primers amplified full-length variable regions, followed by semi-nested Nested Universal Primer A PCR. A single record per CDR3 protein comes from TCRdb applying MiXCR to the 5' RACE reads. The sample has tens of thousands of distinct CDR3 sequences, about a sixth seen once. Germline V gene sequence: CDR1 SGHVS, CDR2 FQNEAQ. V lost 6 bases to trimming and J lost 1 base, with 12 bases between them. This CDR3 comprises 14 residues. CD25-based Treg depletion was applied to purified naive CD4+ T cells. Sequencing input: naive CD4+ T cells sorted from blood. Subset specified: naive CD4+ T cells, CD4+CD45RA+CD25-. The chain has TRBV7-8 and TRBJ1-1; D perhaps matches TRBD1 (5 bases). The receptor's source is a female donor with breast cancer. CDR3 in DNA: TGTGCCAGCAGAGTCCAGGGCCCGAACACTGAAGCTTTCTTT. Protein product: CASRVQGPNTEAFF. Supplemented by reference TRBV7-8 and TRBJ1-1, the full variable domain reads GAGVSQSPRYKVAKRGQDVALRCDPISGHVSLFWYQQALGQGPEFLTYFQNEAQLDKSGLPSDRFFAERPEGSVSTLKIQRTQQEDSAVYLCASRVQGPNTEAFFGQGTRLTVV.